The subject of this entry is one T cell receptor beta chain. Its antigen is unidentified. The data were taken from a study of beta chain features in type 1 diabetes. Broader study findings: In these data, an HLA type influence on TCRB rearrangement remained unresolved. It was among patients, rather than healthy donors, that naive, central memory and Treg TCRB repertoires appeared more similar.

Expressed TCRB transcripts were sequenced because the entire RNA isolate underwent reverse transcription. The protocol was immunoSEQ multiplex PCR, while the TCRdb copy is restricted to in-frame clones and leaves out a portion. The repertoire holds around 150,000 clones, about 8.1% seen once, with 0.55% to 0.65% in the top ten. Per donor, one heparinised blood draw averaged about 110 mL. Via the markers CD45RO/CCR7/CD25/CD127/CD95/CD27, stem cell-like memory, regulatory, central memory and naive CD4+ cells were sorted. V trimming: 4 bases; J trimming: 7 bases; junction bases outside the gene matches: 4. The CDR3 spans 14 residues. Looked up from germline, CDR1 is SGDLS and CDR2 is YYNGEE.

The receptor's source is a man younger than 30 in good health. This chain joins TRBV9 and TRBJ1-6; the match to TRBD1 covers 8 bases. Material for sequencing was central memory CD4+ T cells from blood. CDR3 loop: CASSRDRGNSPLHF. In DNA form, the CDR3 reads TGTGCCAGCAGCCGTGACAGGGGAAATTCACCCCTCCACTTT.